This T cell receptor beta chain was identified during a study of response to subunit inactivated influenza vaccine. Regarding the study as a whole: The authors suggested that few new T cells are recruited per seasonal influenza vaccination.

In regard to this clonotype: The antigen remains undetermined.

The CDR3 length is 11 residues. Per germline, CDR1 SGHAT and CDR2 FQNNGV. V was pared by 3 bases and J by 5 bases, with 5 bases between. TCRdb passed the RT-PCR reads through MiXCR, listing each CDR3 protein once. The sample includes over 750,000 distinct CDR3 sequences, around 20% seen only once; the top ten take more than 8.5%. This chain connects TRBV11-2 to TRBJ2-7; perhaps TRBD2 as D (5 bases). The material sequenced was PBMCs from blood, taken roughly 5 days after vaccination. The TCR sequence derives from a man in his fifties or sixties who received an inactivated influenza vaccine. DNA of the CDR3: TGTGCCAGCAGCTTCGGGGACGAGCAGTACTTC. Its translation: CASSFGDEQYF. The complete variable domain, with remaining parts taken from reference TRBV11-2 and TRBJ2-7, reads EAGVAQSPRYKIIEKRQSVAFWCNPISGHATLYWYQQILGQGPKLLIQFQNNGVVDDSQLPKDRFSAERLKGVDSTLKIQPAKLEDSAVYLCASSFGDEQYFGPGTRLTVT.